Detailed here is one TCR beta chain. Through Arm-PCR of CDR3 regions and iRepertoire HTBI primers, TCR beta libraries were built. TCRdb called the multiplex PCR reads again in MiXCR, with one record for every CDR3 protein. The sample comprises roughly 500,000 distinct CDR3 sequences, less than 15% of which are singletons, and roughly 18% rests with the top ten. Time point reported: newly diagnosed GD, antithyroid drugs for less than 3 months. RNA isolated from PBMCs was used to make the TCR library. This specimen comes from a study of regulatory T cells in long-lasting Graves disease. Between the trimmed V and J ends, which lost 9 bases and 0 bases, there was a span of 12 bases. Germline V CDR1 and CDR2: MDHEN, SYDVKM. The CDR3 is 14 amino acids. These data were likewise used in another study, on T cells in Graves' hyperthyroidism and ophthalmopathy. That paper adds: Ophthalmopathy could be told apart from stable hyperthyroidism with a 13 V-J model.

The source was peripheral blood mononuclear cells (PBMCs), collected at new diagnosis, from a patient treated with antithyroid drugs. The receptor's source is a woman aged 45-59 years with Graves disease. The V and J genes are TRBV28 and TRBJ1-3, with a possible D match to TRBD1 (6 bases). The CDR3 nucleotides are TGTGCCAGTAGATCCAGGGGCTCTGGAAACACCATATATTTT. Translated: CASRSRGSGNTIYF.